This TCR beta chain was found in a study of Tregs in tolerant kidney transplant recipients. The data were produced by immunoSEQ multiplex PCR, yet TCRdb's version contains in-frame clones alone and is incomplete. The repertoire has some 250,000 clones, approximately 84% of them found once; the top ten carry roughly 0.67%. Germline-derived CDR1 and CDR2 are LNHDA and SQIVND (reference sequence). Between the trimmed V and J ends, which lost 4 bases and 2 bases, there was a span of 14 bases. CDR3 length equals 15 residues. CD4+CD25+CD127- Tregs, CD4+CD25- non-Tregs, CD4 and CD8 cells were sorted. A word on this clone: Its antigen is not identified.

Whole-study results and caveats: Findings come from small patient numbers and require larger validation. Expanding Tregs on activated donor B cells appeared to best identify donor-specific TCRbeta clones. No direct test of biological reproducibility was done here.

The sequencing sample was made of CD4+ T cells from blood. This chain connects TRBV19 to TRBJ2-5; the D gene is possibly TRBD2 (6 bases). This receptor was taken from a human donor in good health. CDR3 bases: TGTGCCAGTAGTAGGCGGGGTGGGGTTCAAGAGACCCAGTACTTC. Its protein product is CASSRRGGVQETQYF. The full variable domain, its missing parts supplied by reference TRBV19 and TRBJ2-5, is DGGITQSPKYLFRKEGQNVTLSCEQNLNHDAMYWYRQDPGQGLRLIYYSQIVNDFQKGDIAEGYSVSREKKESFPLTVTSAQKNPTAFYLCASSRRGGVQETQYFGPGTRLLVL.